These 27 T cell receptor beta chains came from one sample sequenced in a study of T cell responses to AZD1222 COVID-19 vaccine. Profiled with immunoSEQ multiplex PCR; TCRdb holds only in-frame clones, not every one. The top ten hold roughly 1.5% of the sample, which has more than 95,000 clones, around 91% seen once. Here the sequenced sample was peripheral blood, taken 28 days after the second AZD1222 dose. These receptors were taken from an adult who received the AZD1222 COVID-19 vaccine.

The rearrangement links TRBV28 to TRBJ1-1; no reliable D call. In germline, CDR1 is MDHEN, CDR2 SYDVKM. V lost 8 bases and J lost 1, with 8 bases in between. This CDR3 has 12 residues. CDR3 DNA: TGTGCCAGCGACGGACCGAACACTGAAGCTTTCTTT. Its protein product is CASDGPNTEAFF. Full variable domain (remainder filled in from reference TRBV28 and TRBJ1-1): DVKVTQSSRYLVKRTGEKVFLECVQDMDHENMFWYRQDPGLGLRLIYFSYDVKMKEKGDIPEGYSVSREKKERFSLILESASTNQTSMYLCASDGPNTEAFFGQGTRLTVV.

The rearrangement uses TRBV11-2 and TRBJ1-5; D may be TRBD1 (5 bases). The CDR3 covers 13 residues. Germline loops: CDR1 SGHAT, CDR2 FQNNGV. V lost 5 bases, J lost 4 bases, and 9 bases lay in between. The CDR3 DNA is TGTGCCAGCAGCCCAGGGATTAATCAGCCCCAGCATTTT. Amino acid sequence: CASSPGINQPQHF.

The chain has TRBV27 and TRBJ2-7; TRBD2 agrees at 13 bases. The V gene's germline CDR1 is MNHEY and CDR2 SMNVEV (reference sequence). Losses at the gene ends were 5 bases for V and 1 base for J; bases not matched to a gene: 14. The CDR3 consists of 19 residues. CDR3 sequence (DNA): TGTGCCAGCAGTCCGGGACTAGCGGGACACGGGCAACCATCCTACGAGCAGTACTTC. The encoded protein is CASSPGLAGHGQPSYEQYF.

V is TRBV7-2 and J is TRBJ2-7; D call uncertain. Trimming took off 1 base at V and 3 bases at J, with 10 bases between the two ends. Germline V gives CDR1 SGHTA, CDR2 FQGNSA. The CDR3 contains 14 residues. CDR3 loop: CASSLGLADYEQYF. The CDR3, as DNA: TGTGCCAGCAGCTTAGGTTTGGCAGACTACGAGCAGTACTTC.

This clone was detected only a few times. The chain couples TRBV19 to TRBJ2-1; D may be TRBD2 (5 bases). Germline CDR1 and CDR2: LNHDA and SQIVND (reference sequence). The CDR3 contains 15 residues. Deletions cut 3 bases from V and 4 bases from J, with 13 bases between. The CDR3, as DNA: TGTGCCAGTAGTATTCTTTCGGCGGGTTACAATGAGCAGTTCTTC. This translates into CASSILSAGYNEQFF.

Here the CDR3 DNA reads TGCAGTGCTAGTAATTTTCCCCTGAACACTGAAGCTTTCTTT. This translates into CSASNFPLNTEAFF. The chain joins TRBV20-1 to TRBJ1-1; D unresolved. Germline CDR1 and CDR2: DFQATT and SNEGSKA (reference sequence). V gave up 3 bases and J gave up 0 bases, with 11 bases separating them. This CDR3 spans 14 amino acids.

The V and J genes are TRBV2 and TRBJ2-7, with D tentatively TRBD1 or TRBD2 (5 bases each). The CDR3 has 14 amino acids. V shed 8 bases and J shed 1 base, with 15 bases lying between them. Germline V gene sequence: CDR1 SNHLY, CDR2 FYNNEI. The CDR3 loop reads CASHPGTASYEQYF. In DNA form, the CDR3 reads TGTGCCAGCCACCCCGGGACGGCGTCCTACGAGCAGTACTTC.

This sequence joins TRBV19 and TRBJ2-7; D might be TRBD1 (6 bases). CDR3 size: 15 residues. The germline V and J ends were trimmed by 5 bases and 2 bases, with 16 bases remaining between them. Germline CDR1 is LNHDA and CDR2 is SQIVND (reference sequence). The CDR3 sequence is CASSRDRSKTYEQYF. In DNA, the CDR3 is TGTGCCAGTAGTCGCGACAGGTCCAAAACCTACGAGCAGTACTTC.

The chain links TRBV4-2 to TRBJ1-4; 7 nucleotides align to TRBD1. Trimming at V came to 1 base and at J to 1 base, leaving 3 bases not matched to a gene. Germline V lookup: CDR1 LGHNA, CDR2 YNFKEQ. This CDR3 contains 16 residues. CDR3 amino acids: CASSQVRTGTNEKLFF. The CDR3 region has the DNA TGTGCCAGCAGCCAAGTAAGGACAGGAACTAATGAAAAACTGTTTTTT.

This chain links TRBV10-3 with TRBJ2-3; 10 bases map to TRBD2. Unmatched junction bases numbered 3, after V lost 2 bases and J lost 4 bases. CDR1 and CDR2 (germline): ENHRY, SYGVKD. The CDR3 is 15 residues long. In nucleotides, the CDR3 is TGTGCCATCAGTGAGGAGCGGGAGGGCCCAGATACGCAGTATTTT. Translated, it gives CAISEEREGPDTQYF.

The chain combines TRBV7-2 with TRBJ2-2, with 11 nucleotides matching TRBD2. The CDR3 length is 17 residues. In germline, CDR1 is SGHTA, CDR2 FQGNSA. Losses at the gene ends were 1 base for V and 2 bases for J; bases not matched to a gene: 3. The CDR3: CASSLVGLAGNTGELFF. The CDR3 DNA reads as TGTGCCAGCAGCTTAGTTGGACTAGCGGGCAACACCGGGGAGCTGTTTTTT.

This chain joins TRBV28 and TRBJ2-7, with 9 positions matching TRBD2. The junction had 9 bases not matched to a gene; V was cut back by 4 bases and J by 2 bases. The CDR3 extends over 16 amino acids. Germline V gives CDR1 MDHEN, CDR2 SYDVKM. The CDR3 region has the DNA TGTGCCAGCAGTTCCCTTCGGACTAGCGTTCCCTACGAGCAGTACTTC. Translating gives CASSSLRTSVPYEQYF.

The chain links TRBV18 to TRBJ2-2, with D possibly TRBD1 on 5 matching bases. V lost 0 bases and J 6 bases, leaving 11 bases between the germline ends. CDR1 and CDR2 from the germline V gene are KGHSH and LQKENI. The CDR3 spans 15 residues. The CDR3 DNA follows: TGTGCCAGCTCACCACCGGGGCACCCAGCCGGGGAGCTGTTTTTT. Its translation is CASSPPGHPAGELFF.

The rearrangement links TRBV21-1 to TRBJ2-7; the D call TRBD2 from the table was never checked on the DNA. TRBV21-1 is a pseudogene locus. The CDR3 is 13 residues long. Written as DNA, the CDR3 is TGTGCCAGCAGCACGCGAGCGTCCTACGAGCAGTACTTC. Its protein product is CASSTRASYEQYF.

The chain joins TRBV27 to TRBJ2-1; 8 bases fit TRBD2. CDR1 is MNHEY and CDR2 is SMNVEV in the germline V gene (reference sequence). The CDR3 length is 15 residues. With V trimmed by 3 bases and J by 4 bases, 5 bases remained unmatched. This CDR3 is CASSFLKRGYNEQFF. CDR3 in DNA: TGTGCCAGCAGTTTCTTAAAGCGGGGGTACAATGAGCAGTTCTTC.

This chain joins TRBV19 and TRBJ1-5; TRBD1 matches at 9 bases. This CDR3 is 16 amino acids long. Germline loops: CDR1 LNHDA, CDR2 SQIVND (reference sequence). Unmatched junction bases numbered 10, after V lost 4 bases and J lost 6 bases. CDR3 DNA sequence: TGTGCCAGTAGTACGGGAGAGGACAGGGGTTTTCAGCCCCAGCATTTT. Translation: CASSTGEDRGFQPQHF.

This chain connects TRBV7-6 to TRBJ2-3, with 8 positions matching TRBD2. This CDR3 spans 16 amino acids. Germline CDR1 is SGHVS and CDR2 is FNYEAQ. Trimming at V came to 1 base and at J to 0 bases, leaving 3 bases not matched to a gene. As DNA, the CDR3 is TGTGCCAGCAGCTTAGTGGCGGGAGGCAGCACAGATACGCAGTATTTT. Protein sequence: CASSLVAGGSTDTQYF.

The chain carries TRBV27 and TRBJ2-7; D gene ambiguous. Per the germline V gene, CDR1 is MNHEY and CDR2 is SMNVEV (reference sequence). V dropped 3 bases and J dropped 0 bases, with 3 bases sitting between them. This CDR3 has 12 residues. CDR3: CASSFNSYEQYF. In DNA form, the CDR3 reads TGTGCCAGCAGTTTCAACTCCTACGAGCAGTACTTC.

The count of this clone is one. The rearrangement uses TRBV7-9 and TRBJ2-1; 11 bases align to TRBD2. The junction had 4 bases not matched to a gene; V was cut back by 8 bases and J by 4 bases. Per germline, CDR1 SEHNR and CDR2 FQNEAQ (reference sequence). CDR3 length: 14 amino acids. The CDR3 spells CASQTSGVYNEQFF. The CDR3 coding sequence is TGTGCCAGCCAGACTAGCGGGGTATACAATGAGCAGTTCTTC.

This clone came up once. CDR3 nucleotide sequence: TGTGCCAGTAGTAGAGACAGGGGGGACGGTGGCTACACCTTC. Amino acid sequence: CASSRDRGDGGYTF. The chain joins TRBV19 to TRBJ1-2; 9 bases map to TRBD1. This CDR3 is built from 14 residues. Unmatched junction bases numbered 7, after V lost 4 bases and J lost 7 bases. Germline CDR1 reads LNHDA; CDR2 reads SQIVND (reference sequence). The full variable domain, with the rest looked up from reference TRBV19 and TRBJ1-2, is DGGITQSPKYLFRKEGQNVTLSCEQNLNHDAMYWYRQDPGQGLRLIYYSQIVNDFQKGDIAEGYSVSREKKESFPLTVTSAQKNPTAFYLCASSRDRGDGGYTFGSGTRLTVV.

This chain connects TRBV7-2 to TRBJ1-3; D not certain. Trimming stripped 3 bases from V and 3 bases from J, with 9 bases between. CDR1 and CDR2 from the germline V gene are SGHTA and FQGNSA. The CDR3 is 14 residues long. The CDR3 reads CASSFGEYGNTIYF. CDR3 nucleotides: TGTGCCAGCAGCTTCGGGGAATATGGAAACACCATATATTTT.

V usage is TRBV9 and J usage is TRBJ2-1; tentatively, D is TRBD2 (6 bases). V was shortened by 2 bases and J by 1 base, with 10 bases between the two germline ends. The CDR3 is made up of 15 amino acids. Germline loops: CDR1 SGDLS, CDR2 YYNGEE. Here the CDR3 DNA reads TGTGCCAGCAGCGTTAGCGGTTCATCCTACAATGAGCAGTTCTTC. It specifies CASSVSGSSYNEQFF.

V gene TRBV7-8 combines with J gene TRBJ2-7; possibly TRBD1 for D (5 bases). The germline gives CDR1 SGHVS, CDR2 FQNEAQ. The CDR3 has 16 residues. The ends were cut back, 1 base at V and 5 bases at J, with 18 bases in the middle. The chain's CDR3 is CASSLVLGWQGDEQYF. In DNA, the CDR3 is TGTGCCAGCAGCTTAGTGTTGGGCTGGCAGGGCGACGAGCAGTACTTC.

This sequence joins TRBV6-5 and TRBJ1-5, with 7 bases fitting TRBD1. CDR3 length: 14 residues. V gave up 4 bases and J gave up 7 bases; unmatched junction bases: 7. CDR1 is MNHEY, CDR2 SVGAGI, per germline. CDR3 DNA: TGTGCCAGCAGTTTCCGACAGGGCAGGCAGCCCCAGCATTTT. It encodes CASSFRQGRQPQHF.

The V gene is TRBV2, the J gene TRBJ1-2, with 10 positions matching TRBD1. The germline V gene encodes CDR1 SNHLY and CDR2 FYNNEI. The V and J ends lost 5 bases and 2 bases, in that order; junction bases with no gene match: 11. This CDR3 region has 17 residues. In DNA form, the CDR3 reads TGTGCCAGCAGTACGGGGACAGGGGCGATTATAAACTATGGCTACACCTTC. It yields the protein CASSTGTGAIINYGYTF.

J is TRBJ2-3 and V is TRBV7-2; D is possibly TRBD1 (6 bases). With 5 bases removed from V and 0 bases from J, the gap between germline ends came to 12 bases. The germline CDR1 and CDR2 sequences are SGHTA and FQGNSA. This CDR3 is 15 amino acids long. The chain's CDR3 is CASSPLGASTDTQYF. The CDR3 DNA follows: TGTGCCAGCAGCCCTCTGGGGGCTAGCACAGATACGCAGTATTTT.

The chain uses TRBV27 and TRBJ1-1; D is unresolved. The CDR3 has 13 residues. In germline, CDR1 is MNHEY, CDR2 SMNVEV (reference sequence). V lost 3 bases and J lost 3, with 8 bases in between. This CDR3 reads CASSLLGDTEAFF. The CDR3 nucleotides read TGTGCCAGCAGTTTGCTAGGTGACACTGAAGCTTTCTTT.